This is a list of T cell receptor beta chains from one sample in a study of T cells in Graves' hyperthyroidism and ophthalmopathy. One entry per CDR3 protein results from TCRdb running MiXCR on the multiplex PCR reads. The table shows 550,000 to 650,000 distinct CDR3 sequences, with 12% to 15% occurring only once. The sample taken for sequencing was blood. All receptors come from a middle-aged woman with Graves' hyperthyroidism. The CDR3 runs from the conserved cysteine through the conserved F or W.

V: TRBV10-3
J: TRBJ2-7
CDR3: CAISSSGTSYEQYF

V: TRBV11-2
J: TRBJ2-5
CDR3: CASTRLGARPQETQYF

V: TRBV28
J: TRBJ1-4
CDR3: CASSATGDSTNEKLFF

V: TRBV27
J: TRBJ2-2
CDR3: CASMGTVHSGELFF

V: TRBV7-2
J: TRBJ1-1
CDR3: CASSLRGGTEAFF

V: TRBV20-1
J: TRBJ2-7
CDR3: CSARSQPAYEQYF

V: TRBV11-2
J: TRBJ1-4
CDR3: CASSLVGTMGEKLFF

V: TRBV28
J: TRBJ1-1
CDR3: CASSLQTGLNTEAFF

V: TRBV4-1
J: TRBJ2-3
CDR3: CASSQKTEPSTDTQYF

V: TRBV29-1
J: TRBJ2-3
CDR3: CSVGQRLVTDTQYF

V: TRBV5-6
J: TRBJ2-3
CDR3: CASSPLAGGQTDTQYF

V: TRBV20-1
J: TRBJ1-2
CDR3: CSARNSGTGRLYGYTF

V: TRBV19
J: TRBJ2-7
CDR3: CATGGSDEQYF

V: TRBV2
J: TRBJ1-6
CDR3: CASSPLTGTDNSPLHF

V: TRBV20-1
J: TRBJ2-7
CDR3: CSAGGLAAEQYF

V: TRBV28
J: TRBJ1-5
CDR3: CASCPPINQPQHF

V: TRBV28
J: TRBJ2-7
CDR3: CASSLWTSGRGPEQYF

V: TRBV28
J: TRBJ1-1
CDR3: CASTSGQLNTEAFF

V: TRBV20-1
J: TRBJ1-1
CDR3: CSAPRIGATEAFF

V: TRBV5-5
J: TRBJ2-7
CDR3: CASSTQDYEQYF

V: TRBV5-1
J: TRBJ2-7
CDR3: CASNWDGFSYEQYF

V: TRBV4-1
J: TRBJ2-1
CDR3: CASSRQTSGGDNEQFF

V: TRBV6-2/TRBV6-3
J: TRBJ2-7
CDR3: CASRSGGGLSYEQYF

V: TRBV7-2
J: TRBJ2-1
CDR3: CASRIRAGERGEQFF

V: TRBV10-1
J: TRBJ2-2
CDR3: CASSDREESTGELFF

V: TRBV13
J: TRBJ2-7
CDR3: CASSHRALSGRSYEQYF

V: TRBV12-3/TRBV12-4
J: TRBJ1-2
CDR3: CASSSLGQGAGYTF

V: TRBV19
J: TRBJ1-1
CDR3: CASSRVRGTEAFF

V: TRBV30
J: TRBJ1-5
CDR3: CAWSVRGSNQPQHF

V: TRBV27
J: TRBJ2-3
CDR3: CASSPTTGGTDTQYF

V: TRBV29-1
J: TRBJ2-7
CDR3: CSVVGFHEQYF

V: TRBV29-1
J: TRBJ2-1
CDR3: CSVEDFAGEGYNEQFF

V: TRBV6-1
J: TRBJ1-2
CDR3: CASTPTRQGARGYTF

V: TRBV24-1
J: TRBJ2-2
CDR3: CATSDLGDRVSGELFF

V: TRBV12-3/TRBV12-4
J: TRBJ1-2
CDR3: CASKLTGPVYGYTF

V: TRBV3-1
J: TRBJ1-2
CDR3: CASSHLEQGNYGYTF

V: TRBV18
J: TRBJ2-7
CDR3: CASSPIGGGEQYF

V: TRBV7-9
J: TRBJ2-4
CDR3: CASSPPGTEGWNIQYF

V: TRBV7-9
J: TRBJ2-7
CDR3: CATSRVGEGLAGPYEQYF

V: TRBV4-2
J: TRBJ2-2
CDR3: CASSQETSANTGELFF

V: TRBV20-1
J: TRBJ2-5
CDR3: CSAPGLRQETQYF

V: TRBV7-4
J: TRBJ2-7
CDR3: CASSLVRPYEQYF

V: TRBV18
J: TRBJ2-1
CDR3: CASSVGGGPMGEQFF

V: TRBV28
J: TRBJ2-7
CDR3: CASSFQGGSSYEQYF

V: TRBV30
J: TRBJ2-6
CDR3: CASFFLGSGANVLTF

V: TRBV5-1
J: TRBJ1-6
CDR3: CASSLGSGADSPLHF

V: TRBV7-2
J: TRBJ2-7
CDR3: CTSSLARAAYEQYF

V: TRBV6-1
J: TRBJ2-5
CDR3: CASSEGQGTETQYF

V: TRBV12-3/TRBV12-4
J: TRBJ1-2
CDR3: CASSYDRDYGYTF

V: TRBV5-1
J: TRBJ2-2
CDR3: CASSLGGPGAGELFF

V: TRBV12-3/TRBV12-4
J: TRBJ2-1
CDR3: CASKRLDEQFF

V: TRBV11-2
J: TRBJ1-2
CDR3: CASSMGVWSNYGYTF

V: TRBV9
J: TRBJ2-1
CDR3: CASSVGRHDSYNEQFF

V: TRBV29-1
J: TRBJ2-7
CDR3: CSVGPRSSYEQYF

V: TRBV3-1
J: TRBJ1-5
CDR3: CASSLQGSPLPQHF

V: TRBV19
J: TRBJ2-5
CDR3: CASSIGLRETQYF

V: TRBV5-1
J: TRBJ2-7
CDR3: CASSDPGQAYEQYF